This is a list of T cell receptor beta chains from one sample in a study of T-cell reconstitution after alpha-beta-depleted transplantation in children. TCRdb processed the PCR reads anew with MiXCR; each CDR3 protein has one entry. The sample lists about 610,000 distinct CDR3 sequences; about 10% were seen once. This specimen consisted of PBMCs from the stem cell graft donor, obtained from the stem cell graft. The receptors originated from a human donor who donated a stem cell graft to a child with acute myeloid leukemia. The CDR3 runs from the conserved cysteine through the conserved F or W. The D gene is left open where the match is weak. Clone size appears in some rows only: once, few, many, or a class for an expanded clone.

D gene,V gene,clone size,J gene,CDR3 protein,CDR3 DNA
TRBD1,TRBV11-2,few,TRBJ1-5,CASSRDRADQPQHF,TGTGCCAGCAGCCGGGACAGGGCAGATCAGCCCCAGCATTTT
.,TRBV20-1,many,TRBJ2-5,CSARDFGVGETQYF,TGCAGTGCTAGAGATTTCGGGGTTGGGGAGACCCAGTACTTC
.,TRBV12-3/TRBV12-4,few,TRBJ2-1,CASSPRAPYNEQFF,TGTGCCAGCAGTCCGAGAGCTCCCTACAATGAGCAGTTCTTC
TRBD2,TRBV7-2,.,TRBJ2-2,CASSQLAISGELFF,TGTGCCAGCAGTCAACTAGCGATCAGCGGGGAGCTGTTTTTT
TRBD2,TRBV7-8,few,TRBJ2-2,CASSLRGRETGELFF,TGTGCCAGCAGCTTACGGGGGAGGGAAACCGGGGAGCTGTTTTTT
.,TRBV4-3,few,TRBJ2-7,CASSQDLLDTDSYEQYF,TGCGCCAGCAGCCAAGATCTTCTGGACACGGACTCCTACGAGCAGTACTTC
.,TRBV5-1,many,TRBJ1-2,CASSLEGAKNYGYTF,TGCGCCAGCAGCTTGGAGGGCGCAAAAAACTATGGCTACACCTTC
.,TRBV7-2,few,TRBJ2-5,CASSFPGAQETQYF,TGTGCCAGCAGCTTCCCGGGGGCCCAAGAGACCCAGTACTTC
.,TRBV12-3/TRBV12-4,many,TRBJ1-1,CASSLASQGFGFSEAFF,TGTGCCAGCAGTTTAGCTAGCCAGGGGTTTGGTTTCTCTGAAGCTTTCTTT
TRBD2,TRBV29-1,many,TRBJ2-1,CSVTGELAGRNEQFF,TGCAGCGTTACCGGGGAACTAGCGGGCCGGAATGAGCAGTTCTTC
TRBD2,TRBV12-3/TRBV12-4,few,TRBJ2-7,CASSLNLAAGRLPYEQYF,TGTGCCAGCAGTTTAAATCTAGCGGCAGGTCGTCTGCCCTACGAGCAGTACTTC
.,TRBV20-1,.,TRBJ1-1,CSALGARGTEAFF,TGCAGTGCCTTAGGGGCCCGGGGGACTGAAGCTTTCTTT
TRBD2,TRBV10-3,many,TRBJ2-3,CAIRSGLAGNSTDTQYF,TGTGCCATCAGGTCGGGACTAGCGGGGAATAGCACAGATACGCAGTATTTT
.,TRBV12-3/TRBV12-4,many,TRBJ2-2,CASSLKANTGELFF,TGTGCCAGCAGTTTGAAGGCGAACACCGGGGAGCTGTTTTTT
TRBD1,TRBV12-3/TRBV12-4,few,TRBJ2-4,CASSSNGTGLAKNIQYF,TGTGCCAGCAGTTCGAACGGGACAGGACTAGCCAAAAACATTCAGTACTTC
.,TRBV7-2,.,TRBJ2-5,CASSFRQTGQETQYF,TGTGCCAGCAGCTTCCGACAGACCGGCCAAGAGACCCAGTACTTC
.,TRBV30,.,TRBJ2-5,CAWSRGSGETQYF,TGTGCCTGGAGCCGGGGGAGTGGAGAGACCCAGTACTTC
.,TRBV6-6,many,TRBJ1-5,CASSYSRAGEQPQHF,TGTGCCAGCAGTTACTCCAGGGCGGGGGAACAGCCCCAGCATTTT
TRBD2,TRBV27,few,TRBJ2-3,CASSLNPPRVAGERDTQYF,TGTGCCAGCAGTTTAAACCCCCCCAGGGTAGCGGGAGAAAGAGATACGCAGTATTTT
.,TRBV5-1,many,TRBJ1-1,CASSLSQSTTEAFF,TGCGCCAGCAGCTTGAGCCAGTCAACAACTGAAGCTTTCTTT
TRBD2,TRBV2,many,TRBJ2-7,CASHTGTSAYEQYF,TGTGCCAGCCACACCGGGACTAGCGCCTACGAGCAGTACTTC
TRBD2,TRBV29-1,many,TRBJ2-7,CSVGVAGGYEQYF,TGCAGCGTTGGGGTGGCGGGGGGCTACGAGCAGTACTTC
.,TRBV12-3/TRBV12-4,.,TRBJ2-1,CASSSPPAATYNEQFF,TGTGCCAGCAGTTCCCCCCCCGCGGCTACTTACAATGAGCAGTTCTTC
TRBD1,TRBV12-3/TRBV12-4,many,TRBJ1-2,CASSPDRGLFYGYTF,TGTGCCAGCAGTCCAGACAGGGGGCTTTTCTATGGCTACACCTTC
.,TRBV7-2,.,TRBJ2-7,CASSLDEVRSSYEQYF,TGTGCCAGCAGCTTAGATGAGGTGAGGAGCTCCTACGAGCAGTACTTC
TRBD2,TRBV2,.,TRBJ2-1,CASRALAGGSYNEQFF,TGTGCCAGCAGAGCGCTAGCGGGAGGGTCCTACAATGAGCAGTTCTTC
.,TRBV7-9,.,TRBJ1-1,CASSLGEGVGTEAFF,TGTGCCAGCAGCTTAGGGGAGGGAGTCGGCACTGAAGCTTTCTTT
.,TRBV7-9,many,TRBJ2-7,CASSSGTSYEQYF,TGTGCCAGCAGCTCGGGAACCTCCTACGAGCAGTACTTC
TRBD2,TRBV20-1,many,TRBJ2-3,CSASTLAGGIFTDTQYF,TGCAGTGCTAGTACGCTAGCGGGTGGTATATTCACAGATACGCAGTATTTT
.,TRBV12-3/TRBV12-4,many,TRBJ1-2,CASSQLQGRYGYTF,TGTGCCAGCAGCCAACTTCAGGGGAGATATGGCTACACCTTC
.,TRBV5-1,many,TRBJ2-1,CASSLPVGDINEQFF,TGCGCCAGCAGCTTGCCAGTTGGCGATATCAATGAGCAGTTCTTC
TRBD2,TRBV20-1,.,TRBJ2-5,CSATGLAETQYF,TGCAGTGCAACGGGACTAGCAGAGACCCAGTACTTC
TRBD2,TRBV20-1,.,TRBJ2-1,CSARVLAGGPRGEQFF,TGCAGTGCTAGAGTTCTAGCGGGAGGGCCTAGGGGTGAGCAGTTCTTC
TRBD1,TRBV27,few,TRBJ1-5,CASLPSGTGRNQPQHF,TGTGCCAGCCTCCCTAGCGGGACAGGGAGAAATCAGCCCCAGCATTTT
TRBD1,TRBV6-2/TRBV6-3,few,TRBJ2-7,CASSYVPGQGVEQYF,TGTGCCAGCAGTTACGTACCGGGACAGGGGGTCGAGCAGTACTTC
.,TRBV24-1,many,TRBJ2-1,CATTGARAGNEQFF,TGTGCCACCACCGGGGCCAGGGCGGGGAATGAGCAGTTCTTC
.,TRBV20-1,.,TRBJ2-7,CSAREGNSYHEQYF,TGCAGTGCTAGAGAAGGAAATAGCTATCACGAGCAGTACTTC
TRBD2,TRBV24-1,many,TRBJ2-1,CATSGSSSGSEYSNEQFF,TGTGCCACCAGTGGCTCCTCTAGCGGGAGCGAGTATTCCAATGAGCAGTTCTTC
.,TRBV24-1,.,TRBJ2-1,CAAGTEAYNEQFF,TGTGCCGCCGGGACTGAGGCCTACAATGAGCAGTTCTTC
TRBD1,TRBV7-9,.,TRBJ1-5,CASSSWDRGMDQPQHF,TGTGCCAGCAGCTCATGGGACAGGGGGATGGATCAGCCCCAGCATTTT
TRBD1,TRBV7-9,few,TRBJ1-1,CASSSSTGPATEAFF,TGTGCCAGCAGCTCCTCGACAGGGCCGGCCACTGAAGCTTTCTTT
.,TRBV20-1,many,TRBJ2-3,CSARPASSADTQYF,TGCAGTGCTAGACCGGCTAGCTCTGCGGATACGCAGTATTTT
TRBD2,TRBV9,few,TRBJ2-7,CASSAAGGLSYEQYF,TGTGCCAGCAGCGCAGCGGGAGGTCTCTCCTACGAGCAGTACTTC
.,TRBV10-3,.,TRBJ1-5,CATTDSNQPQHF,TGTGCCACTACGGATAGCAATCAGCCCCAGCATTTT
.,TRBV2,many,TRBJ2-5,CASRAGGETQYF,TGTGCCAGCAGGGCAGGTGGAGAGACCCAGTACTTC
TRBD1,TRBV9,.,TRBJ2-3,CASSAGTALTDTQYF,TGTGCCAGCAGCGCGGGGACAGCTCTCACAGATACGCAGTATTTT
TRBD2,TRBV6-2/TRBV6-3,.,TRBJ2-7,CASSFSLRESSYEQYF,TGTGCCAGCAGTTTCTCGCTGCGGGAGTCTTCCTACGAGCAGTACTTC
.,TRBV11-3,many,TRBJ1-1,CASSLVGARSTEAFF,TGTGCCAGCAGCTTGGTGGGGGCTCGGTCAACTGAAGCTTTCTTT